The rows below give T cell receptor beta chains drawn from one sample of a study of T cells after posttransplantation cyclophosphamide. The method was immunoSEQ multiplex PCR; TCRdb's version includes in-frame clones alone and lacks a portion of them. The sample yields roughly 9,100 clones, roughly 87% seen once. The sequenced sample consisted of memory CD4+ T cells sorted from PBMCs. These TCRs come from a woman aged 55-69 years in good health, CMV-negative, and a related stem cell transplant donor. Each CDR3 is given with its conserved first and last residue. D genes are given only for firm matches. The listing skips clone size in some rows; elsewhere it reads once, few, many or a size class.

>TRBD1|.|TRBV4-3|TRBJ2-3
CASSQGIGTGYTDTQYF
TGCGCCAGCAGCCAAGGAATAGGGACAGGCTACACAGATACGCAGTATTTT
>TRBD2|.|TRBV7-3|TRBJ2-1
CASTKPGLAEQFF
TGTGCCAGCACCAAACCGGGACTAGCGGAGCAGTTCTTC
>.|.|TRBV28|TRBJ1-5
CASEGDTEHGNQPQHF
TGTGCCAGCGAAGGGGACACCGAGCATGGGAATCAGCCCCAGCATTTT
>.|.|TRBV5-1|TRBJ1-3
CASSLDGAHSGNTIYF
TGCGCCAGCAGCTTGGATGGGGCCCACTCTGGAAACACCATATATTTT
>.|.|TRBV7-2|TRBJ1-1
CASSLGSRGGYGF
TGTGCCAGCAGCTTAGGTTCGCGGGGTGGGTACGGGTTT
>TRBD1|.|TRBV28|TRBJ1-2
CASSSGTGVYGYTF
TGTGCCAGCAGCTCCGGGACAGGGGTATATGGCTACACCTTC
>TRBD1|.|TRBV28|TRBJ1-5
CASRPDRGRGNQPQHF
TGTGCCAGCAGGCCGGACAGGGGACGGGGCAATCAGCCCCAGCATTTT
>.|.|TRBV18|TRBJ2-5
CASSPGTGQETQYF
TGTGCCAGCTCACCAGGAACAGGACAAGAGACCCAGTACTTC
>TRBD1|.|TRBV11-3|TRBJ2-5
CASSLVQGFQETQYF
TGTGCCAGCAGCTTAGTACAGGGGTTCCAAGAGACCCAGTACTTC
>.|.|TRBV19|TRBJ2-3
CASSQGSNTDTQYF
TGTGCCAGTAGCCAGGGGTCCAACACAGATACGCAGTATTTT
>TRBD2|.|TRBV2|TRBJ2-3
CASKRAGGTDTQYF
TGTGCCAGCAAAAGGGCGGGGGGCACAGATACGCAGTATTTT
>TRBD1|.|TRBV4-2|TRBJ1-6
CASSQDLQGGPSPLHF
TGTGCCAGCAGCCAAGATCTACAGGGGGGTCCCTCCCCCCTCCACTTT
>.|.|TRBV6-1|TRBJ2-6
CASSPTTSGANVLTF
TGTGCCAGCAGTCCCACAACCTCTGGGGCCAACGTCCTGACTTTC
>.|.|TRBV6-1|TRBJ2-7
CASRRTAYEQYF
TGTGCCAGCAGGAGGACAGCCTACGAGCAGTACTTC
>.|.|TRBV5-4|TRBJ1-6
CASIPTRQDPRVGPLHF
TGTGCCAGCATACCTACCAGACAGGACCCTCGCGTGGGGCCCCTCCACTTT
>.|.|TRBV7-2|TRBJ2-3
CASSLGRGADTQYF
TGTGCCAGCAGCTTAGGCAGGGGCGCAGATACGCAGTATTTT
>.|.|TRBV7-2|TRBJ1-5
CASSVDGAGLTLF
TGTGCCAGCAGCGTAGATGGGGCAGGGTTAACCCTTTTT
>.|.|TRBV19|TRBJ1-5
CASTYRGSTSNQPQHF
TGTGCCAGTACCTATCGGGGTTCCACGAGCAATCAGCCCCAGCATTTT
>TRBD1|.|TRBV6-5|TRBJ1-2
CASRSHTGVYGYTF
TGTGCCAGCAGATCCCACACAGGGGTCTATGGCTACACCTTC
>TRBD1|few|TRBV27|TRBJ1-3
CASSLSGTDSSGNTIYF
TGTGCCAGCAGTCTTTCCGGGACAGACTCATCTGGAAACACCATATATTTT
>.|.|TRBV5-1|TRBJ1-5
CASSLGSDQPQHF
TGCGCCAGCAGCTTGGGTAGCGATCAGCCCCAGCATTTT
>TRBD2|.|TRBV2|TRBJ2-1
CASSEALRGGKNEQFF
TGTGCCAGCAGTGAAGCGCTTCGGGGGGGGAAGAATGAGCAGTTCTTC
>TRBD1|.|TRBV11-2|TRBJ1-2
CASSLAGTGLLPYGYTF
TGTGCCAGCAGCTTAGCAGGGACAGGATTATTACCTTATGGCTACACCTTC
>.|.|TRBV7-3|TRBJ2-3
CASSLSFTDTQYF
TGTGCCAGCAGCTTATCTTTTACAGATACGCAGTATTTT
>.|.|TRBV7-9|TRBJ1-1
CASSPSFGGNTEAFF
TGTGCCAGCAGCCCCTCCTTCGGGGGAAACACTGAAGCTTTCTTT
>.|.|TRBV29-1|TRBJ2-3
CSVDAGNTDTQYF
TGCAGCGTTGACGCGGGTAATACAGATACGCAGTATTTT
>.|.|TRBV7-9|TRBJ1-1
CASSLRFASEAFF
TGTGCCAGCAGCTTAAGATTCGCCAGTGAAGCTTTCTTT
>TRBD1|.|TRBV28|TRBJ1-3
CASSTDRAGNTIYF
TGTGCCAGCAGTACAGACAGGGCTGGAAACACCATATATTTT
>.|.|TRBV9|TRBJ2-1
CASSLRQGGEQFF
TGTGCCAGCAGCCTGCGACAGGGAGGCGAGCAGTTCTTC
>.|once|TRBV6-5|TRBJ1-2
CASSRGQIYGYTF
TGTGCCAGCAGCCGAGGACAGATTTATGGCTACACCTTC
>.|once|TRBV27|TRBJ1-2
CASSFIGERGYTF
TGTGCCAGCAGTTTTATCGGGGAGCGGGGCTACACCTTC
>TRBD2|.|TRBV6-5|TRBJ2-7
CASSYSTSGQPYEQYF
TGTGCCAGCAGTTACTCGACTAGCGGGCAACCCTACGAGCAGTACTTC
>TRBD1|.|TRBV4-1|TRBJ1-6
CASSREDRGYNSPLHF
TGCGCCAGCAGCCGAGAGGACAGGGGGTATAATTCACCCCTCCACTTT
>TRBD2|once|TRBV5-1|TRBJ2-5
CASSLGSGGRETQYF
TGCGCCAGCAGCTTGGGGTCGGGAGGGCGAGAGACCCAGTACTTC
>TRBD2|.|TRBV7-8|TRBJ2-6
CASSRVIASGFSGANVLTF
TGTGCCAGCAGCCGTGTGATCGCTAGCGGGTTCTCTGGGGCCAACGTCCTGACTTTC
>.|once|TRBV7-9|TRBJ1-2
CASSPSGGYYGYTF
TGTGCCAGCAGCCCGAGTGGAGGCTACTATGGCTACACCTTC
>.|.|TRBV9|TRBJ2-6
CASSADRSTSGANVLTF
TGTGCCAGCAGCGCGGACAGATCTACCTCTGGGGCCAACGTCCTGACTTTC
>TRBD2|.|TRBV7-2|TRBJ2-1
CASSLDTSGMGFF
TGTGCCAGCAGCTTAGATACTAGCGGGATGGGGTTCTTC
>.|.|TRBV5-5|TRBJ1-4
CASSFQGIEKLFF
TGTGCCAGCAGCTTCCAGGGTATCGAAAAACTGTTTTTT
>TRBD2|.|TRBV19|TRBJ2-2
CASSILLAGTGELFF
TGTGCCAGTAGTATATTACTAGCGGGAACCGGGGAGCTGTTTTTT